The T cell receptor beta chain described here comes from a study of blood T cell repertoires in COVID-19. Overall study context: The United States, Italy and Spain were the sources of the acute and convalescent COVID-19 samples.

This CDR3 contains 12 residues. Trimming cost V 4 bases and J 5 bases, with 8 bases left between them. The germline CDR1 and CDR2 sequences are LGHNT and FRNRAP. The Seattle patients joined while their infection was active and were tracked longitudinally afterward. As processed by the authors: Counts of nucleated cells, estimated from reference gene primer amplification, were obtained. The table came from immunoSEQ multiplex PCR; TCRdb's copy has only in-frame clones and leaves some out. V, J and clone size are taken as reported in that table, and D and trimming were inferred from the DNA itself. The sample consists of under 450,000 clones, about 91% of them appearing once.

The receptor was isolated from a woman in her forties or fifties with COVID-19, enrolled during active disease. Sequenced input: peripheral blood. The chain carries TRBV12-5 and TRBJ1-1; the D is unclear. The CDR3: CASGWAGTEAFF. For the CDR3, the DNA is TGTGCTAGTGGTTGGGCGGGGACTGAAGCTTTCTTT.